These 9 T cell receptor beta chains were all obtained from the same sample, sequenced in a study of cytomegalovirus exposure and HLA in healthy donors. Sequenced by immunoSEQ multiplex PCR; TCRdb stores in-frame clones only, minus some. The profile covers approximately 160,000 clones, with around nine tenths appearing a single time and 4% to 4.5% taken by the ten largest. Sample: PBMCs. The receptors here all came from a man aged 18 to 35 in good health and CMV-seropositive.

This chain uses TRBV19 with TRBJ2-7, with 12 bases fitting TRBD1. This CDR3 comprises 15 residues. Germline CDR1 reads LNHDA; CDR2 reads SQIVND (reference sequence). V lost 4 bases, J lost 3 bases, and 4 bases stayed unmatched. The CDR3, as DNA: TGTGCCAGTAGTACCGGGACAGGGGGCGTCTACGAGCAGTACTTC. It translates to CASSTGTGGVYEQYF.

The chain employs TRBV7-9 and TRBJ1-1, with 8 bases lining up with TRBD1. CDR3 size: 13 residues. CDR1 and CDR2 (germline): SEHNR, FQNEAQ (reference sequence). Unmatched junction bases numbered 7, after V lost 6 bases and J lost 7 bases. CDR3 sequence: CASRLQGEIEAFF. The CDR3 region has the DNA TGTGCCAGCAGGCTACAGGGGGAGATTGAAGCTTTCTTT.

This clone has only a few counts. This chain links TRBV4-2 with TRBJ1-2, with a tentative D call TRBD1 (6 bases). The V end lost 0 bases, the J end lost 4 bases, and 18 bases lay between the germline ends. Per the germline V gene, CDR1 is LGHNA and CDR2 is YNFKEQ. The CDR3 is 17 residues long. The CDR3 coding sequence is TGTGCCAGCAGCCAAGATAAAGGGACAAAATCTCTCTATGGCTACACCTTC. Protein: CASSQDKGTKSLYGYTF.

The chain joins TRBV6-6 to TRBJ2-7; 8 nucleotides line up with TRBD1. Germline V gene lookup returns CDR1 MNHNY and CDR2 SVGAGI (reference sequence). The trim removed 6 bases at V and 4 bases at J, leaving 8 bases unmatched. The CDR3 is 14 amino acids. CDR3 nucleotides: TGTGCCAGCAGCTCCGGGACAGGACCGTACGAGCAGTACTTC. Its translation: CASSSGTGPYEQYF.

This chain connects TRBV7-9 to TRBJ1-5; 7 nucleotides line up with TRBD1. CDR3 length equals 17 residues. Germline CDR1 SEHNR, CDR2 FQNEAQ (reference sequence). The V and J ends lost 3 bases and 0 bases, in that order; junction bases with no gene match: 8. CDR3 sequence: CASSFQGGDNSNQPQHF. DNA of the CDR3: TGTGCCAGCAGCTTTCAGGGGGGAGACAATAGCAATCAGCCCCAGCATTTT.

V is TRBV15 and J is TRBJ2-1, with TRBD2 matching over 14 bases. The length of the CDR3 is 17 residues. Germline-derived CDR1 and CDR2 are LNHNV and YYDKDF (reference sequence). The trim removed 2 bases at V and 7 bases at J, leaving 7 bases unmatched. The CDR3 nucleotides are TGTGCCACCAGCAGAAAACTGGGACTAGCGGGAGATAATGAGCAGTTCTTC. Translated: CATSRKLGLAGDNEQFF.

J is TRBJ1-5 and V is TRBV28, with 12 bases that match TRBD1. CDR1 MDHEN and CDR2 SYDVKM come from the germline V gene. V trimming: 7 bases; J trimming: 5 bases; junction bases outside the gene matches: 18. This CDR3 has 19 amino acids. CDR3 bases: TGTGCCAGCAACCCCGCCGCGGGACAGGGGGCGGGGGGGGATCAGCCCCAGCATTTT. Translation: CASNPAAGQGAGGDQPQHF. The whole variable domain, filled in from reference TRBV28 and TRBJ1-5, reads DVKVTQSSRYLVKRTGEKVFLECVQDMDHENMFWYRQDPGLGLRLIYFSYDVKMKEKGDIPEGYSVSREKKERFSLILESASTNQTSMYLCASNPAAGQGAGGDQPQHFGDGTRLSIL.

This clone has a single count. The chain recombines TRBV4-1 with TRBJ2-3; D unclear. The CDR3 sequence is 16 residues long. Trimming left V 6 bases short and J 4 bases short, with 20 bases between. Germline CDR1 MGHRA, CDR2 YSYEKL. CDR3 amino acids: CASRSTPDRSADTQYF. The CDR3 DNA sequence: TGCGCCAGCAGATCAACCCCTGATAGGAGCGCAGATACGCAGTATTTT.

The chain links TRBV6-1 to TRBJ2-7; 7 bases fit TRBD1. The germline CDR1 and CDR2 sequences are MNHNS and SASEGT. Trimming took 3 bases from V and 0 from J; bases not matched to a gene: 17. The CDR3 contains 19 residues. CDR3 protein: CASSDRQGRGASISYEQYF. The CDR3 coding sequence is TGTGCCAGCAGTGACCGACAGGGCAGAGGAGCAAGTATCTCCTACGAGCAGTACTTC.